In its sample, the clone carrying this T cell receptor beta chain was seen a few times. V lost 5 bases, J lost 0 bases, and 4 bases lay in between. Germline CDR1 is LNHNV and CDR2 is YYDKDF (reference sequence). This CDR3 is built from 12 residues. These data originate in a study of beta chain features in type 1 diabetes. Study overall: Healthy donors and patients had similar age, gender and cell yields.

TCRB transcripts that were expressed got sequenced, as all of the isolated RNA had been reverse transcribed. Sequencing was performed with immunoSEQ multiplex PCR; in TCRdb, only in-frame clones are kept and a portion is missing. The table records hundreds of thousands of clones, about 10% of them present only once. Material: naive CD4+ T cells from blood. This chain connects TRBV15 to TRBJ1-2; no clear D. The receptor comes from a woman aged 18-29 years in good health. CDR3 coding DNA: TGTGCCACCAGCCGGTCTAACTATGGCTACACCTTC. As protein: CATSRSNYGYTF.